This T cell receptor beta chain emerged from a study of response to subunit inactivated influenza vaccine. Whole-study results and caveats: Researchers suggested that each seasonal influenza vaccination recruits few new T cells.

In the case of this clonotype: The antigen remains undetermined.

The germline gives CDR1 SGHTS, CDR2 YDEGEE. The CDR3 extends over 17 amino acids. The V and J ends lost 4 bases and 5 bases, in that order; junction bases with no gene match: 9. In TCRdb, the RT-PCR reads were re-called with MiXCR into one record per CDR3 protein. The sample yields 550,000 to 600,000 distinct CDR3 sequences, 12% seen once. This rearrangement joins TRBV5-8 to TRBJ2-7; 16 bases match TRBD2. This clonotype was sampled from a man aged 45-65 years who received an inactivated influenza vaccine. Sequencing used PBMCs from blood, obtained on the day of vaccination. CDR3 bases: TGTGCCAGCAGCCAGGGACTAGCGGGAGGGCCGATTAACGAGCAGTACTTC. It encodes CASSQGLAGGPINEQYF.